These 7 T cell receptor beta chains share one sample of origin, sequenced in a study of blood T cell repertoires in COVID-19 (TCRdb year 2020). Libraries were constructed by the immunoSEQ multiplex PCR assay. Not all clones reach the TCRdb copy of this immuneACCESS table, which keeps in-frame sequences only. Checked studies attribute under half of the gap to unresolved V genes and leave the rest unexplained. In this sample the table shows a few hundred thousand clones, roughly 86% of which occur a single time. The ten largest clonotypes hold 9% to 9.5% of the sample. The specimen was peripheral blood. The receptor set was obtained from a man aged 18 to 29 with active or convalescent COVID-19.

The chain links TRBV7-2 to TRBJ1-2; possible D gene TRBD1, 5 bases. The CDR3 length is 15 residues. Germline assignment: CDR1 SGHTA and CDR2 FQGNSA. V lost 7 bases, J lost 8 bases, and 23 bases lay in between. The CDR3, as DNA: TGTGCCAGCACCGAACTTCAGGGCGCCCTGGGGGGCTACACCTTC. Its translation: CASTELQGALGGYTF.

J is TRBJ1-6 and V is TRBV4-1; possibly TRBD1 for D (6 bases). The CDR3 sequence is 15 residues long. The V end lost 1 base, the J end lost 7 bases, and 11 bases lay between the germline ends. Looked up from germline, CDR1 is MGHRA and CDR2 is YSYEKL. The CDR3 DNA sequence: TGCGCCAGCAGCCAAGGTCCGGGACAAAATTCACCCCTCCACTTT. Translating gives CASSQGPGQNSPLHF.

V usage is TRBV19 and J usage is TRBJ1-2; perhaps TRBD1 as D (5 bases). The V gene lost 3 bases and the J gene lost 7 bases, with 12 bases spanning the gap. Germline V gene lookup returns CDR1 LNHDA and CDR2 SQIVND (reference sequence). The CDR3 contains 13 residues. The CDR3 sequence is CASSIRGDRGYTF. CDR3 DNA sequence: TGTGCCAGTAGTATTCGGGGGGATCGTGGCTACACCTTC. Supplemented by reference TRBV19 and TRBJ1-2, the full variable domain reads DGGITQSPKYLFRKEGQNVTLSCEQNLNHDAMYWYRQDPGQGLRLIYYSQIVNDFQKGDIAEGYSVSREKKESFPLTVTSAQKNPTAFYLCASSIRGDRGYTFGSGTRLTVV.

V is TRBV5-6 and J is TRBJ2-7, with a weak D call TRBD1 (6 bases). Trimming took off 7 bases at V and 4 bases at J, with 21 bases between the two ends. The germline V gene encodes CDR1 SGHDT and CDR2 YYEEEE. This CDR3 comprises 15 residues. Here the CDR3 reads CASHGGIRAEYEQYF. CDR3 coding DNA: TGTGCCAGCCATGGGGGCATCCGGGCCGAATACGAGCAGTACTTC.

The CDR3 loop reads CASRKPGGSTGELFF. The CDR3 bases are TGTGCCAGTAGGAAGCCAGGGGGGAGCACCGGGGAGCTGTTTTTT. The chain carries TRBV19 and TRBJ2-2, with TRBD1 as a possible D gene (7 bases). The CDR3 sequence is 15 residues long. V was cut by 6 bases and J by 4 bases, with 15 bases left in between. The germline gives CDR1 LNHDA, CDR2 SQIVND (reference sequence).

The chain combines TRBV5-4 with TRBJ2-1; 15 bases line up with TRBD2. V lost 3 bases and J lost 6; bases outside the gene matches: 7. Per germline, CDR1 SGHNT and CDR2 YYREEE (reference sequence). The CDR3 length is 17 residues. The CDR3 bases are TGTGCCAGCAGCTGGGGACTAGCGGGGGGCCCCGGCAATGAGCAGTTCTTC. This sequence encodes CASSWGLAGGPGNEQFF.

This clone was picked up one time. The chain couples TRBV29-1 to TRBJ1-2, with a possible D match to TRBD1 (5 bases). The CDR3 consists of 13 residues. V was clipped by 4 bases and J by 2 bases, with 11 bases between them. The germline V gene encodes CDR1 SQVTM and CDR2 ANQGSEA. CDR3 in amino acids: CSVVQGTNYGYTF. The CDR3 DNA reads TGCAGCGTTGTTCAGGGAACAAACTATGGCTACACCTTC.